A selection of T cell receptor beta chains follows, all from one sample in a study of blood T cell repertoires in COVID-19. The protocol was immunoSEQ multiplex PCR, while the TCRdb copy is restricted to in-frame clones and leaves out a portion. The table has about 59,000 clones, approximately 80% seen once; the top ten hold 7.2%. Sequencing input: peripheral blood. The origin of the receptors is a man in his sixties with acute or convalescent COVID-19. Each CDR3 is given with its conserved first and last residue. A D gene is named only where the DNA matches it firmly. Size is stated for part of the rows, as once, few or many counts, or as a class when the clone is expanded.

j_gene,d_gene,abundance,v_gene,CDR3aa,CDR3nt
TRBJ1-1,.,.,TRBV6-5,CASTHPGRLNTEAFF,TGTGCCAGCACCCACCCAGGCAGATTGAACACTGAAGCTTTCTTT
TRBJ2-3,TRBD1,.,TRBV7-6,CASSPRDRDTDTQYF,TGTGCCAGCAGCCCTCGGGACAGGGATACAGATACGCAGTATTTT
TRBJ2-5,.,once,TRBV6-5,CASSYPTGTQETQYF,TGTGCCAGCAGTTACCCTACGGGAACACAAGAGACCCAGTACTTC
TRBJ2-5,.,.,TRBV7-9,CALALGGWETQYF,TGTGCCTTGGCACTAGGGGGATGGGAGACCCAGTACTTC
TRBJ2-2,.,few,TRBV6-1,CASSEAFPVPGELFF,TGTGCCAGCAGTGAAGCGTTTCCCGTCCCCGGGGAGCTGTTTTTT
TRBJ1-2,.,.,TRBV6-5,CASKAGDGGYTF,TGTGCCAGCAAGGCAGGGGATGGTGGCTACACCTTC
TRBJ1-2,TRBD1,.,TRBV11-2,CASSFGTDYGYTF,TGTGCCAGCAGCTTTGGGACAGACTATGGCTACACCTTC
TRBJ2-1,TRBD2,.,TRBV6-1,CASSGGLDYNEQFF,TGTGCCAGCAGTGGAGGACTAGACTACAATGAGCAGTTCTTC
TRBJ1-2,TRBD1,.,TRBV6-2/TRBV6-3,CASSYSGTASVYGYTF,TGTGCCAGCAGTTACTCCGGGACAGCCTCCGTCTATGGCTACACCTTC
TRBJ2-7,.,.,TRBV6-1,CASSAAASGSYEQYF,TGTGCCAGCAGTGCAGCGGCCTCGGGGTCCTACGAGCAGTACTTC
TRBJ2-7,TRBD2,.,TRBV4-1,CASSQGLVPDSGGFQSYEQYF,TGCGCCAGCAGCCAAGGCCTAGTCCCCGATAGCGGGGGGTTCCAATCCTACGAGCAGTACTTC
TRBJ2-1,TRBD1,.,TRBV29-1,CSVNRGVGEFF,TGCAGCGTGAACAGGGGAGTAGGGGAGTTCTTC
TRBJ1-2,.,.,TRBV13,CASSSLSGLHLYGYTF,TGTGCCAGCAGCTCACTATCGGGACTACACCTCTATGGCTACACCTTC
TRBJ1-1,.,.,TRBV9,CASSLNDNEAFF,TGTGCCAGCAGCCTCAACGACAATGAAGCTTTCTTT
TRBJ1-2,TRBD1,.,TRBV18,CASSPVGTGDIYGYTF,TGTGCCAGCTCACCAGTGGGGACAGGGGATATCTATGGCTACACCTTC
TRBJ1-5,TRBD1,.,TRBV6-5,CASGKQGTLIQPQHF,TGTGCCAGCGGAAAACAGGGGACGCTAATTCAGCCCCAGCATTTT
TRBJ2-7,.,.,TRBV27,CASRGLYEQYF,TGTGCCAGCAGGGGACTCTACGAGCAGTACTTC
TRBJ1-2,.,.,TRBV5-1,CASSWSGGYTF,TGCGCCAGCAGCTGGAGTGGCGGCTACACCTTC
TRBJ1-6,TRBD1,.,TRBV6-1,CASSEDRAENSPLHF,TGTGCCAGCAGTGAGGACAGGGCGGAGAATTCACCCCTCCACTTT
TRBJ1-6,.,.,TRBV7-6,CASSGRGTGSSPLHF,TGTGCCAGCAGCGGACGAGGAACAGGGAGCTCACCCCTCCACTTT
TRBJ2-3,TRBD2,.,TRBV7-9,CASSLDGTSAATQYF,TGTGCCAGCAGCTTAGACGGGACTAGCGCAGCTACGCAGTATTTT
TRBJ2-2,.,many,TRBV11-2,CASSPWEVTNTGELFF,TGTGCCAGCAGCCCCTGGGAGGTGACGAACACCGGGGAGCTGTTTTTT
TRBJ2-5,.,.,TRBV12-3/TRBV12-4,CASSFRVQETQYF,TGTGCCAGCAGTTTCCGGGTCCAAGAGACCCAGTACTTC
TRBJ1-2,TRBD1,.,TRBV7-9,CASSSQGVGYGYTF,TGTGCCAGCAGCTCCCAGGGGGTTGGCTATGGCTACACCTTC
TRBJ2-1,.,.,TRBV5-8,CASSSYSYNEQFF,TGTGCCAGCAGTTCTTACTCCTACAATGAGCAGTTCTTC
TRBJ2-2,.,few,TRBV6-4,CASSDSTDSYTGELFF,TGTGCCAGCAGTGACTCTACAGACAGTTACACCGGGGAGCTGTTTTTT
TRBJ1-1,TRBD1,.,TRBV6-5,CASTQGAVNTEAFF,TGTGCCAGCACCCAGGGGGCGGTGAACACTGAAGCTTTCTTT
TRBJ2-5,.,.,TRBV2,CASSRPGVGETQYF,TGTGCCAGCAGCCGACCCGGGGTGGGGGAGACCCAGTACTTC
TRBJ2-7,.,.,TRBV7-6,CASSSRAGVDEQYF,TGTGCCAGCAGCTCCCGGGCAGGGGTGGACGAGCAGTACTTC
TRBJ1-1,.,.,TRBV5-1,CASSLVAQQGSGRVNTEAFF,TGCGCCAGCAGCTTGGTGGCCCAACAGGGTTCTGGGCGGGTGAACACTGAAGCTTTCTTT
TRBJ2-1,.,.,TRBV5-1,CASSLRQTSSYNEQFF,TGCGCCAGCAGCTTGCGGCAGACTAGCTCCTACAATGAGCAGTTCTTC
TRBJ1-2,.,.,TRBV5-5,CASSKRTGYGYTF,TGTGCCAGCAGCAAGAGGACGGGGTATGGCTACACCTTC
TRBJ1-4,TRBD1,.,TRBV6-6,CASSPLWVDRRTSEKLFF,TGTGCCAGCAGTCCCTTATGGGTGGACAGGCGAACGAGTGAAAAACTGTTTTTT
TRBJ2-7,.,.,TRBV29-1,CSVSVGHYYEQYF,TGCAGCGTTAGTGTCGGACACTACTACGAGCAGTACTTC
TRBJ1-4,.,.,TRBV19,CASSLREELFF,TGTGCCAGTAGTCTCAGGGAGGAACTGTTTTTT
TRBJ1-2,TRBD1,few,TRBV30,CAWSQGQGGLGYTF,TGTGCCTGGAGTCAAGGACAGGGGGGTCTTGGCTACACCTTC
TRBJ1-5,.,.,TRBV12-3/TRBV12-4,CASSLTSNQPQHF,TGTGCCAGCAGTCTAACCTCAAATCAGCCCCAGCATTTT
TRBJ2-4,TRBD2,.,TRBV10-3,CAISESTTSGGLFQYF,TGTGCCATCAGTGAGTCGACAACTAGCGGGGGCTTATTTCAGTACTTC
TRBJ2-7,.,.,TRBV30,CAWSVSAVYEQYF,TGTGCCTGGAGTGTATCAGCGGTCTACGAGCAGTACTTC
TRBJ2-3,.,.,TRBV12-3/TRBV12-4,CANSRGIFGAQYF,TGTGCCAACTCTAGAGGGATCTTCGGGGCGCAGTATTTT
TRBJ1-1,.,.,TRBV6-5,CASSYDHRATEAFF,TGTGCCAGCAGTTACGATCACAGGGCGACTGAAGCTTTCTTT
TRBJ2-3,.,.,TRBV6-5,CASRASTDTQYF,TGTGCCAGCAGGGCTAGCACAGATACGCAGTATTTT
TRBJ2-3,TRBD2,.,TRBV18,CASSPRLATDTQYF,TGTGCCAGCTCACCCCGACTAGCAACGGATACGCAGTATTTT
TRBJ2-2,TRBD1,few,TRBV11-3,CASSFTGVPSGELFF,TGTGCCAGCAGCTTTACAGGGGTTCCTTCCGGGGAGCTGTTTTTT